This T cell receptor (beta chain) was obtained from a study of blood T cell repertoires in COVID-19. TCRdb keeps only in-frame clones here, not all; method: immunoSEQ multiplex PCR. The sample includes 200,000 to 300,000 clones, around 87% seen only once; the top ten take about 5%. Germline-derived CDR1 and CDR2 are MDHEN and SYDVKM. The CDR3 contains 12 residues. Trimming cost V 7 bases and J 2 bases, with 6 bases left between them. Sequenced input: peripheral blood. The V call is TRBV28, the J call TRBJ1-5, with D uncertain. The clonotype was recovered from a woman between 55 and 75 years old with COVID-19, enrolled during active disease. The CDR3 sequence is CASNTGNQPQHF. CDR3 in DNA: TGTGCCAGCAACACCGGCAATCAGCCCCAGCATTTT.